This is a list of T cell receptor beta chains from one sample in a study of control samples from healthy donors and cancer patients. Measured with immunoSEQ multiplex PCR; TCRdb has only the in-frame clones, and not every one. The sample yields 55,000 to 75,000 clones, approximately 87% seen once. The sequenced sample consisted of PBMCs. The source is a woman in her forties or fifties with head and neck cancer. Both conserved end residues are part of each CDR3. Each record gives: D gene, V gene, J gene, clone size, CDR3 length, CDR3 DNA, CDR3 protein. D genes are given only for firm matches. Clone size appears in some rows only: once, few, many, or a class for an expanded clone.

D gene: NA; V gene: TRBV6-4; J gene: TRBJ2-1; clone size: NA; CDR3 length: 15; CDR3 DNA: TGTGCCACCTCTGTCGGGTTAGGGACCTACAATGAGCAGTTCTTC; CDR3 protein: CATSVGLGTYNEQFF
D gene: NA; V gene: TRBV3-1/TRBV3-2; J gene: TRBJ1-3; clone size: NA; CDR3 length: 17; CDR3 DNA: TGTGCCAGCAGCGCGCTCCCTCCCATTTACGCACGAAACACCATATATTTT; CDR3 protein: CASSALPPIYARNTIYF
D gene: NA; V gene: TRBV5-6; J gene: TRBJ1-1; clone size: NA; CDR3 length: 15; CDR3 DNA: TGTGCCAGCAGCTTGTACCAGGGCGTAGCCCGCGAAGCTTTCTTT; CDR3 protein: CASSLYQGVAREAFF
D gene: TRBD2; V gene: TRBV4-3; J gene: TRBJ2-2; clone size: NA; CDR3 length: 16; CDR3 DNA: TGCGCCAGCAGCCAAGGAGCGGGGGATAACACCGGGGAGCTGTTTTTT; CDR3 protein: CASSQGAGDNTGELFF
D gene: TRBD2; V gene: TRBV6-5; J gene: TRBJ2-1; clone size: NA; CDR3 length: 15; CDR3 DNA: TGTGCCAGCAGTTTTAGCGGGGGGGCCCACAATGAGCAGTTCTTC; CDR3 protein: CASSFSGGAHNEQFF
D gene: TRBD1; V gene: TRBV6-5; J gene: TRBJ1-4; clone size: NA; CDR3 length: 16; CDR3 DNA: TGTGCCAGCAGTTCATCATGGACAGGTTGGGGTGAAAAACTGTTTTTT; CDR3 protein: CASSSSWTGWGEKLFF
D gene: TRBD2; V gene: TRBV4-1; J gene: TRBJ2-7; clone size: NA; CDR3 length: 16; CDR3 DNA: TGCGCCAGCAGCCAAGAAAGCGGGGGAGTCTCCTACGAGCAGTACTTC; CDR3 protein: CASSQESGGVSYEQYF
D gene: NA; V gene: TRBV9; J gene: TRBJ2-5; clone size: NA; CDR3 length: 16; CDR3 DNA: TGTGCCAGCAGCGTAAGGGGGGGGACAGCCCCCGAGACCCAGTACTTC; CDR3 protein: CASSVRGGTAPETQYF
D gene: NA; V gene: TRBV7-9; J gene: TRBJ1-1; clone size: NA; CDR3 length: 14; CDR3 DNA: TGTGCCAGCAGCGCCTTCCTAGAGGTCACTGAAGCTTTCTTT; CDR3 protein: CASSAFLEVTEAFF
D gene: TRBD1; V gene: TRBV3-1/TRBV3-2; J gene: TRBJ1-1; clone size: NA; CDR3 length: 14; CDR3 DNA: TGTGCCAGCAGCCGCCGAGGGACAGCGAATGAAGCTTTCTTT; CDR3 protein: CASSRRGTANEAFF
D gene: NA; V gene: TRBV9; J gene: TRBJ1-1; clone size: NA; CDR3 length: 15; CDR3 DNA: TGTGCCAGCAGCCCCGGGTTGACAAGTAGCTCTGAAGCTTTCTTT; CDR3 protein: CASSPGLTSSSEAFF
D gene: NA; V gene: TRBV10-3; J gene: TRBJ2-1; clone size: NA; CDR3 length: 14; CDR3 DNA: TGTGCCATCAGCAATCCACAAGGGCACAATGAGCAGTTCTTC; CDR3 protein: CAISNPQGHNEQFF
D gene: NA; V gene: TRBV4-3; J gene: TRBJ1-2; clone size: NA; CDR3 length: 13; CDR3 DNA: TGCGCCAGCAGCCAAGGGGGTACCGAGGGCTACACCTTC; CDR3 protein: CASSQGGTEGYTF
D gene: NA; V gene: TRBV5-1; J gene: TRBJ1-1; clone size: NA; CDR3 length: 13; CDR3 DNA: TGCGCCAGCAGCTTAGGGGAGAACACTGAAGCTTTCTTT; CDR3 protein: CASSLGENTEAFF
D gene: NA; V gene: TRBV6-1; J gene: TRBJ2-5; clone size: NA; CDR3 length: 14; CDR3 DNA: TGTGCCAGCAGTGAAGCTGGCAGGAAGAGTACCCAGTACTTC; CDR3 protein: CASSEAGRKSTQYF
D gene: TRBD1; V gene: TRBV28; J gene: TRBJ2-2; clone size: once; CDR3 length: 19; CDR3 DNA: TGTGCCAGCAGTCGCCCGGGGACAGGGTCGGGGTTTAACGCCGGGGAGCTGTTTTTT; CDR3 protein: CASSRPGTGSGFNAGELFF
D gene: NA; V gene: TRBV9; J gene: TRBJ1-6; clone size: NA; CDR3 length: 12; CDR3 DNA: TGTGCCAGCAGCGTAGGGGAATCACCCCTCCACTTT; CDR3 protein: CASSVGESPLHF
D gene: NA; V gene: TRBV30; J gene: TRBJ1-6; clone size: NA; CDR3 length: 14; CDR3 DNA: TGTGCCTGGAGTCTAGGGACCTATAATTCACCCCTCCACTTT; CDR3 protein: CAWSLGTYNSPLHF
D gene: NA; V gene: TRBV4-1; J gene: TRBJ2-5; clone size: NA; CDR3 length: 11; CDR3 DNA: TGCGCCAGCAGCGCGCAAGAGACCCAGTACTTC; CDR3 protein: CASSAQETQYF
D gene: TRBD1; V gene: TRBV2; J gene: TRBJ1-5; clone size: NA; CDR3 length: 15; CDR3 DNA: TGTGCCAGCAGGACTCAGGGGGCCAGGGTTCAGCCCCAGCATTTT; CDR3 protein: CASRTQGARVQPQHF
D gene: NA; V gene: TRBV30; J gene: TRBJ1-4; clone size: NA; CDR3 length: 11; CDR3 DNA: TGTGCCTATACAGTTACCGAAAAACTGTTTTTT; CDR3 protein: CAYTVTEKLFF
D gene: NA; V gene: TRBV15; J gene: TRBJ2-5; clone size: once; CDR3 length: 15; CDR3 DNA: TGTGCCACCAGCAGAGATCTGCCAGGTCAAGAGACCCAGTACTTC; CDR3 protein: CATSRDLPGQETQYF
D gene: NA; V gene: TRBV5-1; J gene: TRBJ2-3; clone size: NA; CDR3 length: 15; CDR3 DNA: TGCGCCAGCAGCTTGGCGTCAAGGGGGAAAGATACGCAGTATTTT; CDR3 protein: CASSLASRGKDTQYF
D gene: NA; V gene: TRBV19; J gene: TRBJ2-5; clone size: NA; CDR3 length: 13; CDR3 DNA: TGTGCCAGTAGTACCGGGGTACAAGAGACCCAGTACTTC; CDR3 protein: CASSTGVQETQYF
D gene: NA; V gene: TRBV28; J gene: TRBJ2-6; clone size: few; CDR3 length: 16; CDR3 DNA: TGTGCCAGCACCGCGGGTGAGGAGTCTGGGGCCAACGTCCTGACTTTC; CDR3 protein: CASTAGEESGANVLTF
D gene: NA; V gene: TRBV5-3; J gene: TRBJ1-3; clone size: NA; CDR3 length: 12; CDR3 DNA: TGTGCCAGAAGCCGCAATGGAAACACCATATATTTT; CDR3 protein: CARSRNGNTIYF
D gene: NA; V gene: TRBV9; J gene: TRBJ2-7; clone size: NA; CDR3 length: 16; CDR3 DNA: TGTGCCAGCAGCGTAGGGGGCCGGTCTGATACCTACGAGCAGTACTTC; CDR3 protein: CASSVGGRSDTYEQYF
D gene: TRBD1; V gene: TRBV11-2; J gene: TRBJ2-7; clone size: NA; CDR3 length: 17; CDR3 DNA: TGTGCCAGCAGCTCCGAGCTCGACAGGGGGCCCTCCTACGAGCAGTACTTC; CDR3 protein: CASSSELDRGPSYEQYF
D gene: TRBD1; V gene: TRBV29-1; J gene: TRBJ2-3; clone size: once; CDR3 length: 13; CDR3 DNA: TGCAGCGGGGGGGACAGGATCACAGATACGCAGTATTTT; CDR3 protein: CSGGDRITDTQYF
D gene: NA; V gene: TRBV7-3; J gene: TRBJ2-3; clone size: NA; CDR3 length: 16; CDR3 DNA: TGTGCCAGCAGCGCCCCAGACGCGGGGCGCACAGATACGCAGTATTTT; CDR3 protein: CASSAPDAGRTDTQYF
D gene: NA; V gene: TRBV10-3; J gene: TRBJ2-2; clone size: NA; CDR3 length: 15; CDR3 DNA: TGTGCCATCAGTGAGGAAGAACAGGGTCCCGGGGAGCTGTTTTTT; CDR3 protein: CAISEEEQGPGELFF
D gene: NA; V gene: TRBV28; J gene: TRBJ2-3; clone size: NA; CDR3 length: 17; CDR3 DNA: TGTGCCAGCAGTTCCACGGACCCGAAGGATAGCACAGATACGCAGTATTTT; CDR3 protein: CASSSTDPKDSTDTQYF
D gene: TRBD1; V gene: TRBV6-5; J gene: TRBJ2-2; clone size: NA; CDR3 length: 15; CDR3 DNA: TGTGCCAGCAGCTGGGGCCAGGGGGACACCGGGGAGCTGTTTTTT; CDR3 protein: CASSWGQGDTGELFF
D gene: NA; V gene: TRBV2; J gene: TRBJ2-2; clone size: NA; CDR3 length: 16; CDR3 DNA: TGTGCCAGCGGGCAATATGGGGGGTCGGTCGCCGGGGAGCTGTTTTTT; CDR3 protein: CASGQYGGSVAGELFF
D gene: TRBD1; V gene: TRBV28; J gene: TRBJ2-3; clone size: NA; CDR3 length: 16; CDR3 DNA: TGTGCCAGCAGTCGAGACCGACAGGGGGCGGGAAGTACGCAGTATTTT; CDR3 protein: CASSRDRQGAGSTQYF
D gene: NA; V gene: TRBV5-4; J gene: TRBJ1-6; clone size: NA; CDR3 length: 15; CDR3 DNA: TGTGCCAGCAGCCCTGGACAGATGGCTAATTCACCCCTCCACTTT; CDR3 protein: CASSPGQMANSPLHF
D gene: TRBD1; V gene: TRBV27; J gene: TRBJ1-1; clone size: NA; CDR3 length: 17; CDR3 DNA: TGTGCCAGCAGGGAGGAGACAGGGATGGTGATGAACACTGAAGCTTTCTTT; CDR3 protein: CASREETGMVMNTEAFF
D gene: TRBD2; V gene: TRBV7-2; J gene: TRBJ2-5; clone size: NA; CDR3 length: 15; CDR3 DNA: TGTGCCAGCAGCTCCTGGATCGGGGGGCAAGAGACCCAGTACTTC; CDR3 protein: CASSSWIGGQETQYF
D gene: NA; V gene: TRBV19; J gene: TRBJ2-5; clone size: NA; CDR3 length: 13; CDR3 DNA: TGTGCCAGTAGTATTCGTCAGGAAGAGACCCAGTACTTC; CDR3 protein: CASSIRQEETQYF
D gene: NA; V gene: TRBV30; J gene: TRBJ1-4; clone size: NA; CDR3 length: 11; CDR3 DNA: TGTGCCTGGACAGGGCCCGAAAAACTGTTTTTT; CDR3 protein: CAWTGPEKLFF
D gene: NA; V gene: TRBV7-9; J gene: TRBJ2-3; clone size: NA; CDR3 length: 12; CDR3 DNA: TGTGCCAGCAGACGTGGGGGAGATACGCAGTATTTT; CDR3 protein: CASRRGGDTQYF
D gene: NA; V gene: TRBV6-2/TRBV6-3; J gene: TRBJ2-1; clone size: NA; CDR3 length: 17; CDR3 DNA: TGTGCCAGCAGTTTTACCTTGGACCTGAGCTCCTACAATGAGCAGTTCTTC; CDR3 protein: CASSFTLDLSSYNEQFF
D gene: NA; V gene: TRBV7-2; J gene: TRBJ2-3; clone size: NA; CDR3 length: 16; CDR3 DNA: TGTGCCAGCAGCTTAGACCTTAGGGGGGGCACAGATACGCAGTATTTT; CDR3 protein: CASSLDLRGGTDTQYF
D gene: NA; V gene: TRBV10-1; J gene: TRBJ2-1; clone size: NA; CDR3 length: 13; CDR3 DNA: TGCGCCAGCAGTGTACAGCCCTACAATGAGCAGTTCTTC; CDR3 protein: CASSVQPYNEQFF
D gene: NA; V gene: TRBV27; J gene: TRBJ2-3; clone size: NA; CDR3 length: 15; CDR3 DNA: TGTGCCAGCAGTTTACGGCAGGGCGTAACAGATACGCAGTATTTT; CDR3 protein: CASSLRQGVTDTQYF
D gene: NA; V gene: TRBV5-1; J gene: TRBJ2-7; clone size: NA; CDR3 length: 15; CDR3 DNA: TGCGCCAGCAGCTTGGACGGGGGGCCCCCCTACGAGCAGTACTTC; CDR3 protein: CASSLDGGPPYEQYF
D gene: TRBD1; V gene: TRBV7-3; J gene: TRBJ2-2; clone size: NA; CDR3 length: 15; CDR3 DNA: TGTGCCAGCAGCGTAACAGGGGCCCCTTCCGGGGAGCTGTTTTTT; CDR3 protein: CASSVTGAPSGELFF
D gene: NA; V gene: TRBV19; J gene: TRBJ2-5; clone size: NA; CDR3 length: 15; CDR3 DNA: TGTGCCAGTAGTACCCTCACGACCCCCGACGGGACCCAGTACTTC; CDR3 protein: CASSTLTTPDGTQYF
D gene: NA; V gene: TRBV6-5; J gene: TRBJ1-5; clone size: NA; CDR3 length: 14; CDR3 DNA: TGTGCCAGCAGGGGGGCAGTTAGCAATCAGCCCCAGCATTTT; CDR3 protein: CASRGAVSNQPQHF
D gene: NA; V gene: TRBV7-9; J gene: TRBJ1-3; clone size: NA; CDR3 length: 14; CDR3 DNA: TGTGCCAGCAGGTCCAGTATCTCTGGAAACACCATATATTTT; CDR3 protein: CASRSSISGNTIYF
D gene: NA; V gene: TRBV2; J gene: TRBJ2-7; clone size: NA; CDR3 length: 15; CDR3 DNA: TGTGCCAGCAGTGAACAGGGGACGTCCTCCTACGAGCAGTACTTC; CDR3 protein: CASSEQGTSSYEQYF